Below, one TCR beta chain is given with its context. This clonotype was recorded many times. The clone's antigen remains unknown. No base quality information exists; no much larger clone differs at one position. This entry comes from a study of Graves' ophthalmopathy and Graves' hyperthyroidism (dated by TCRdb to about 2018). About the full investigation: Peripheral blood was collected at initial diagnosis, before any treatment. The study used TCR beta repertoire signatures to distinguish Graves' ophthalmopathy from Graves' hyperthyroidism and to predict progression to ophthalmopathy. In total, around 130 blood samples were TCR-sequenced: approximately 40 ophthalmopathy, 80 or so hyperthyroidism and some 17 hyperthyroidism-to-ophthalmopathy patients. To explore V-J signatures distinguishing ophthalmopathy from hyperthyroidism, a discovery set of about 99 patients (around 42 ophthalmopathy, about 57 stable hyperthyroidism) was enrolled. An independent validation cohort was composed of approximately 19 hyperthyroidism patients and about 16 patients who later progressed from hyperthyroidism to ophthalmopathy. In roughly six hyperthyroidism patients, the T-cell repertoire of thyroid tissue was compared with the T-cell repertoire of blood. After sampling, hyperthyroidism patients received methimazole starting at 30 mg daily, and ophthalmopathy patients received high-dose intravenous methylprednisolone. The 100 or so discovery patients were randomly split 7:3 into training and test sets.

Hyperthyroidism was defined as stable when no progression to ophthalmopathy occurred within 18 months of follow-up. Patients with hyperthyroidism were aged 18 to 65 years, had been newly diagnosed, and had a disease duration of less than 2 months. Patients with other autoimmune diseases, uncontrolled infections, pregnancy or lactation were excluded. Clinical symptoms, serum thyroxine, TRAb, thyroid ultrasound and orbital computed tomography were used for diagnosis. Ficoll-Paque density gradient centrifugation was used to isolate PBMCs from 8 to 10 ml of fresh peripheral blood. Total RNA was extracted with Trizol reagent and quality-checked on an Agilent 2100 Bioanalyzer. The CDR1 and CDR2 encoded by the germline V gene are SNHLY and FYNNEI. Including the terminal cysteine and phenylalanine, the CDR3 comprises 13 residues. Solely the CDR3 DNA is kept, with 39 bases framed from the first base. Relative to germline, V is missing 8 bases and J is missing 9 bases, with 6 bases of the junction outside any gene match.

TCR beta CDR3 regions were amplified from RNA transcripts for repertoire sequencing. The first round of RT-PCR was done with HTBI primers and the Qiagen OneStep RT-PCR kit, and was followed by a second round of multiplex PCR, then size selection and purification. Libraries were sequenced paired-end with 100 bp reads on an Illumina HiSeq2000. On the study's bioinformatics: SOAPnuke was used for read processing, and reads with adapters, uncalled bases, a mean Phred below 15, or no exact constant-primer or identifier match were discarded. High-quality paired reads were merged with COPE v1.2.5. Each unique nucleotide sequence was defined as a clonotype, and clonotypes were aligned to IMGT TRB V, D and J references with MiTCR v1.1. The analysis was limited to V-J combinations with a frequency above 0.0001, which together covered approximately 99% of the repertoires. For each V-J combination, a TCR clonal expansion and chaos score was defined as the ratio of F50 clonal expansion to chaos observed in the TCRdist matrix. Welch's t-statistics and random forest were used to reduce features to approximately 13 V-J combinations, which were fed into a naive Bayes classifier. The similarity between thyroid and blood repertoires was quantified using the Morisita-Horn index. TCRdb redid the processing of the public reads, applying fastp at Q25 and MiXCR, and retained in-frame beta chains. Every distinct CDR3 protein forms one entry, paired with its most common genes and DNA. TCRdb, not the original authors, processed these V and J calls. Within this sample are about 620,000 distinct CDR3 sequences, with about 24% of them counted one time only. The ten largest clonotypes hold approximately 7.7% of the sample.

Here is what the overall study found, with its caveats: The 13-signature model separated ophthalmopathy from stable hyperthyroidism with 87.88% sensitivity and 81.08% specificity in cross-validation, and 80%/75% in the test set. In validation, the model predicted ophthalmopathy progression with 70.59% sensitivity and around 72% specificity; eleven to twelve predicted patients were CT-confirmed with GO in a median of approximately six months. No statistical method was used to set the sample size in advance, and the investigators knew which group each participant was assigned to. Most expanded thyroid clonotypes with frequency above 0.001 were also detected in blood, suggesting blood repertoires may reflect the thyroid immune response.

The chain uses TRBV2 and TRBJ1-6; a stretch of 8 junction bases matches TRBD1. The sequence derives from a woman between 18 and 29 years old with stable Graves' hyperthyroidism. Some clones in this sample may be carry-over from other donors' samples. Donor details come from another sample of the same person, matched by shared clones. What was sequenced was peripheral blood. The nucleotide sequence reads TGTGCCAGCGGACCGGACAGGGCTTCACCCCTCCACTTT. This yields the protein CASGPDRASPLHF.